This TCR beta chain emerged from a study of T cell responses to AZD1222 COVID-19 vaccine. Findings of the study overall: Dominant at 160-218 and 743-854, vaccine-associated CD4 TCRs also spanned spike. Donors were chiefly white British, with a greater number of females, and clonal diversity was perhaps underestimated. Nearly half of unique spike-specific TCRs reportedly avoided B.1.351 and B.1.1.7 mutated regions. Spike-specific TCR breadth rose after two AZD1222 doses, and depth rose as well.

The CDR3 covers 15 residues. Germline assignment: CDR1 MNHEY and CDR2 SMNVEV (reference sequence). V shed 2 bases and J shed 5 bases, with 16 bases lying between them. Method: immunoSEQ multiplex PCR; TCRdb's copy keeps in-frame clones and lacks some. The repertoire consists of some 120,000 clones, with about 80% occurring once and the leading ten covering approximately 9.4%. Turning to this clone: The antigen is unknown.

The V call is TRBV27, the J call TRBJ2-7; unclear D gene. This receptor was identified in an adult in good health. Specimen: peripheral blood, collected on day 0 of AZD1222 vaccination. The CDR3: CASSLGARLWDEQYF. The CDR3, as DNA: TGTGCCAGCAGTTTAGGAGCAAGGCTCTGGGACGAGCAGTACTTC.